Presented here are 24 T cell receptor beta chains from one specimen sequenced in a study of blood T cell repertoires in COVID-19. Sequencing used immunoSEQ multiplex PCR; TCRdb keeps in-frame clones, though not all of them. The sample has over 150,000 clones; roughly 86% are singletons. Sequencing used peripheral blood. The receptors shown here come from a middle-aged man with active or convalescent COVID-19.

The sample holds one count of this clone. The chain links TRBV7-9 to TRBJ2-3; 13 positions agree with TRBD2. V trimming: 5 bases; J trimming: 2 bases; junction bases outside the gene matches: 4. The CDR3 loop spans 16 amino acids. Germline-derived CDR1 and CDR2 are SEHNR and FQNEAQ (reference sequence). This CDR3 reads CASSTGTSGNTDTQYF. CDR3 sequence (DNA): TGTGCCAGCAGCACCGGGACTAGCGGGAACACAGATACGCAGTATTTT.

The chain links TRBV27 to TRBJ2-7; TRBD2 is a possible D gene (5 bases). The V end lost 2 bases, the J end lost 1 base, and 9 bases lay between the germline ends. Germline V gives CDR1 MNHEY, CDR2 SMNVEV (reference sequence). The CDR3 covers 14 residues. This CDR3 reads CASSLKAGSYEQYF. The CDR3 coding sequence is TGTGCCAGCAGTTTAAAGGCGGGTTCCTACGAGCAGTACTTC.

This rearrangement joins TRBV2 to TRBJ1-4; TRBD1 agrees at 7 bases. There are 13 residues in the CDR3. With V trimmed by 7 bases and J by 8 bases, 7 bases remained unmatched. Germline assignment: CDR1 SNHLY and CDR2 FYNNEI. The CDR3 region has the DNA TGTGCCAGCAAAGGGGGCGGAATCGAAAAACTGTTTTTT. It specifies CASKGGGIEKLFF. The complete variable domain, with remaining parts taken from reference TRBV2 and TRBJ1-4, reads EPEVTQTPSHQVTQMGQEVILRCVPISNHLYFYWYRQILGQKVEFLVSFYNNEISEKSEIFDDQFSVERPDGSNFTLKIRSTKLEDSAMYFCASKGGGIEKLFFGSGTQLSVL.

The V and J genes are TRBV9 and TRBJ1-2; tentatively, D is TRBD1 (5 bases). Germline V lookup: CDR1 SGDLS, CDR2 YYNGEE. V shed 0 bases and J shed 2 bases, with 11 bases lying between them. The CDR3 spans 15 residues. Here the CDR3 reads CASSVDNRGNYGYTF. DNA for the CDR3: TGTGCCAGCAGCGTAGACAATAGGGGAAACTATGGCTACACCTTC.

The chain carries TRBV3-1 (or the pseudogene TRBV3-2) and TRBJ1-1; 9 positions match TRBD1. Germline CDR1 and CDR2: LGHDT and YNNKEL (reference sequence). The CDR3 is 18 amino acids. With 3 bases clipped from V and 4 bases from J, the junction kept 15 bases outside the gene matches. The CDR3 sequence is CASSHLPLKGQGITEAFF. CDR3 coding DNA: TGTGCCAGCAGCCACCTCCCCCTAAAGGGACAGGGAATCACTGAAGCTTTCTTT.

This rearrangement joins TRBV18 to TRBJ2-2; 9 positions agree with TRBD1. Per germline, CDR1 KGHSH and CDR2 LQKENI. The CDR3 covers 16 residues. V trimming: 0 bases; J trimming: 6 bases; junction bases outside the gene matches: 5. The DNA for the CDR3 is TGTGCCAGCTCACCACCCGGGACAGGGATCTCCGGGGAGCTGTTTTTT. Its translation: CASSPPGTGISGELFF.

The sample holds one count of this clone. The chain links TRBV9 to TRBJ1-1; weak D call: TRBD1 (6 bases). From germline, CDR1 is SGDLS and CDR2 YYNGEE. The CDR3 totals 16 residues. V lost 4 bases and J lost 1, with 17 bases in between. This CDR3 is CASSLLNRAGNTEAFF. The CDR3 DNA sequence: TGTGCCAGCAGCCTCCTTAACAGGGCCGGGAACACTGAAGCTTTCTTT.

The chain links TRBV18 to TRBJ1-6; tentatively, D is TRBD1 (6 bases). V lost 2 bases and J lost 10, with 18 bases in between. CDR1 and CDR2 from the germline V gene are KGHSH and LQKENI. The CDR3 runs to 16 residues. CDR3 DNA sequence: TGTGCCAGCTCACCAAGGTGGGCAGGGGATGAATCACCCCTCCACTTT. It translates to CASSPRWAGDESPLHF.

Here the CDR3 reads CASSRATGSGQPQHF. Here the CDR3 DNA reads TGTGCCAGCAGTCGGGCGACAGGGTCGGGCCAGCCCCAGCATTTT. J is TRBJ1-5 and V is TRBV6-2 or TRBV6-3; 7 bases are a match to TRBD1. CDR1 is MNHEY, CDR2 SVGEGT, per germline. V shed 5 bases, J shed 7 bases, and the junction held 11 bases outside the gene matches. This CDR3 region has 15 residues.

The rearrangement uses TRBV19 and TRBJ1-1, with D unresolved. The CDR3 is made up of 13 amino acids. Germline V CDR1 and CDR2: LNHDA, SQIVND (reference sequence). V gave up 6 bases and J gave up 6 bases, with 14 bases separating them. The CDR3 region is CASRREAMSEAFF. The CDR3 DNA reads TGTGCCAGTAGAAGGGAGGCTATGTCTGAAGCTTTCTTT.

The genes are TRBV11-3 and TRBJ2-1; D unclear. Trimming pared 6 bases from V and 0 bases from J, leaving 9 bases between. CDR1 SGHNT and CDR2 YENEEA come from the germline V gene. The CDR3 spans 14 residues. The CDR3, as DNA: TGTGCCAGCAGGCGAACCGCCTCCTACAATGAGCAGTTCTTC. It yields the protein CASRRTASYNEQFF.

J is TRBJ2-2 and V is TRBV9; TRBD2 aligns across 15 bases. Unmatched junction bases numbered 6, after V lost 2 bases and J lost 4 bases. Germline values: CDR1 SGDLS, CDR2 YYNGEE. CDR3 size: 18 residues. The CDR3 spells CASSVGLAGGGGTGELFF. The CDR3 DNA follows: TGTGCCAGCAGCGTTGGACTAGCGGGAGGGGGGGGCACCGGGGAGCTGTTTTTT.

The chain has TRBV11-1 and TRBJ1-2; possibly TRBD1 for D (5 bases). CDR1 is SGHAT, CDR2 FQDESV, per germline (reference sequence). V lost 5 bases, J lost 0 bases, and 13 bases lay in between. The CDR3 runs 15 residues. The CDR3 is CASSTNRKTNYGYTF. Written as DNA, the CDR3 is TGTGCCAGCAGCACTAACAGGAAGACTAACTATGGCTACACCTTC. Combining the CDR3 with reference TRBV11-1 and TRBJ1-2 gives the whole variable domain EAEVAQSPRYKITEKSQAVAFWCDPISGHATLYWYRQILGQGPELLVQFQDESVVDDSQLPKDRFSAERLKGVDSTLKIQPAELGDSAMYLCASSTNRKTNYGYTFGSGTRLTVV.

The rearrangement uses TRBV5-4 and TRBJ1-2, with 7 bases lining up with TRBD1. Trimming took 3 bases from V and 2 from J; bases not matched to a gene: 7. Germline values: CDR1 SGHNT, CDR2 YYREEE (reference sequence). The CDR3 totals 15 residues. The CDR3: CASSSIEGGNYGYTF. DNA for the CDR3: TGTGCCAGCAGCTCGATAGAAGGGGGCAACTATGGCTACACCTTC.

The chain carries TRBV5-6 and TRBJ1-6; 8 bases match TRBD1. With V trimmed by 6 bases and J by 10 bases, 15 bases remained unmatched. Germline V gene sequence: CDR1 SGHDT, CDR2 YYEEEE. The CDR3 runs 16 residues. The chain's CDR3 is CASNLAPTGVGSPLHF. CDR3 coding DNA: TGTGCCAGCAACCTCGCCCCGACAGGGGTAGGCTCACCCCTCCACTTT.

This clone was observed once. This sequence joins TRBV21-1 and TRBJ1-2. TRBV21-1 is tagged as a pseudogene. The CDR3 is 15 amino acids. This CDR3 is CASSAKRGGNYGYTF. The CDR3 nucleotides read TGTGCCAGCAGCGCTAAAAGGGGGGGAAACTATGGCTACACCTTC.

The rearrangement links TRBV11-2 to TRBJ1-5, with a weak D call TRBD1 (6 bases). Trimming cost V 0 bases and J 0 bases, with 21 bases left between them. The CDR3 is made up of 20 amino acids. Germline CDR1 and CDR2: SGHAT and FQNNGV. The CDR3, as DNA: TGTGCCAGCAGCTTAGATGGGGGCGGCGCCGGATTTATTAGCAATCAGCCCCAGCATTTT. This encodes CASSLDGGGAGFISNQPQHF. Combining the CDR3 with reference TRBV11-2 and TRBJ1-5 gives the whole variable domain EAGVAQSPRYKIIEKRQSVAFWCNPISGHATLYWYQQILGQGPKLLIQFQNNGVVDDSQLPKDRFSAERLKGVDSTLKIQPAKLEDSAVYLCASSLDGGGAGFISNQPQHFGDGTRLSIL.

The J gene is TRBJ2-1, the V gene TRBV9; TRBD2 matches 9 bases. The germline V gene has CDR1 SGDLS and CDR2 YYNGEE. CDR3 length: 15 amino acids. Trimming took 3 bases from V and 9 from J; bases not matched to a gene: 10. CDR3 in amino acids: CASSGGSGSSGEQFF. CDR3 nucleotide sequence: TGTGCCAGCAGCGGTGGTAGCGGGAGCTCCGGTGAGCAGTTCTTC.

The chain joins TRBV3-1 (or the pseudogene TRBV3-2) to TRBJ2-3; D gene unclear. The CDR3 consists of 13 residues. V lost 2 bases and J lost 4, with 7 bases in between. From germline, CDR1 is LGHDT and CDR2 YNNKEL (reference sequence). CDR3 protein: CASSQRSADTQYF. The CDR3 region has the DNA TGTGCCAGCAGCCAAAGGAGTGCAGATACGCAGTATTTT.

The chain has TRBV6-6 and TRBJ2-1; D is possibly TRBD1 (5 bases). The CDR3 consists of 14 residues. The germline V gene has CDR1 MNHNY and CDR2 SVGAGI (reference sequence). Deletions cut 6 bases from V and 0 bases from J, with 9 bases between. CDR3 sequence: CASSTDSSYNEQFF. The CDR3 DNA reads as TGTGCCAGCAGCACAGACAGCTCCTACAATGAGCAGTTCTTC.

J is TRBJ1-5 and V is TRBV24-1; D is ambiguous. Germline V gene sequence: CDR1 KGHDR, CDR2 SFDVKD. V was clipped by 3 bases and J by 1 base, with 9 bases between them. The CDR3 contains 15 residues. The CDR3 coding sequence is TGTGCCACCAGTGATGCCAGATACAGCAATCAGCCCCAGCATTTT. This encodes CATSDARYSNQPQHF.

A single count supports this clone. The V and J genes are TRBV7-9 and TRBJ2-1, with D possibly matching TRBD2 (6 bases). This CDR3 comprises 13 residues. Trimming left V 1 base short and J 9 bases short, with 10 bases between. Looked up from germline, CDR1 is SEHNR and CDR2 is FQNEAQ (reference sequence). The CDR3 region has the DNA TGTGCCAGCAGCTTAGAAAGGACTATTGAGCAGTTCTTC. It translates to CASSLERTIEQFF. The full variable domain, its missing parts supplied by reference TRBV7-9 and TRBJ2-1, is DTGVSQNPRHKITKRGQNVTFRCDPISEHNRLYWYRQTLGQGPEFLTYFQNEAQLEKSRLLSDRFSAERPKGSFSTLEIQRTEQGDSAMYLCASSLERTIEQFFGPGTRLTVL.

The chain is built from TRBV6-6 and TRBJ1-6; tentatively, D is TRBD1 (5 bases). The V end was cut by 7 bases, the J end by 2 bases, with 12 bases between. This CDR3 is 15 amino acids long. The germline V gene has CDR1 MNHNY and CDR2 SVGAGI (reference sequence). The CDR3 DNA reads TGTGCCAGCAACCTGGACAAGACCTATAATTCACCCCTCCACTTT. The encoded protein is CASNLDKTYNSPLHF.

The chain combines TRBV10-2 with TRBJ2-3; 9 nucleotides align to TRBD2. CDR1 is WSHSY, CDR2 SAAADI, per germline. This CDR3 has 18 amino acids. Germline trimming cut 2 bases from V and 0 bases from J; bases unmatched to any gene: 9. The CDR3 DNA sequence: TGCGCCAGCAGTGAGGTTCGCGGGGGGGTATCTAGCACAGATACGCAGTATTTT. Its translation is CASSEVRGGVSSTDTQYF.